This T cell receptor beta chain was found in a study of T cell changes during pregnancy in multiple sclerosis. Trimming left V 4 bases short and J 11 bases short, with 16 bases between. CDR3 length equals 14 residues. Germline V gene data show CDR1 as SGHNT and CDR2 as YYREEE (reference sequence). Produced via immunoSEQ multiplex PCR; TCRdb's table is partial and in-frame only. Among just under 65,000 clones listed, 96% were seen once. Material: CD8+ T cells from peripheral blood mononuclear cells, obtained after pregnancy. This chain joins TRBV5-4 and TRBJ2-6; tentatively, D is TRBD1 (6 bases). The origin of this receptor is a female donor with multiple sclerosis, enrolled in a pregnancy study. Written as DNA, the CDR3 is TGTGCCAGCAGCGGACTGGGGGCCGTGCACGTCCTGACTTTC. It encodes CASSGLGAVHVLTF.